A single sample is the source of the 21 T cell receptor beta chains below, sequenced in a study of blood T cell repertoires in COVID-19. Here immunoSEQ multiplex PCR was the method, and the copy in TCRdb shows in-frame clones only, minus some. This table has roughly 200,000 clones, around 85% appearing once. The sequenced material came from peripheral blood. All receptors come from a person aged 70 to 85 with COVID-19, enrolled during active disease.

The chain has TRBV5-1 and TRBJ2-5; 7 nucleotides agree with TRBD1. J was trimmed by 2 bases and V by 4 bases; bases with no gene match: 5. The CDR3 has 14 amino acids. CDR1 is SGHRS and CDR2 is YFSETQ in the germline V gene. CDR3 sequence reads: CASSRRQGQETQYF. In DNA, the CDR3 is TGCGCCAGCAGCCGAAGACAGGGTCAAGAGACCCAGTACTTC. The whole variable domain, filled in from reference TRBV5-1 and TRBJ2-5, reads KAGVTQTPRYLIKTRGQQVTLSCSPISGHRSVSWYQQTPGQGLQFLFEYFSETQRNKGNFPGRFSGRQFSNSRSEMNVSTLELGDSALYLCASSRRQGQETQYFGPGTRLLVL.

This clone was seen a handful of times. The genes are TRBV19 and TRBJ1-2; 8 bases line up with TRBD1. The length of the CDR3 is 15 residues. Germline CDR1 and CDR2: LNHDA and SQIVND (reference sequence). V shed 4 bases and J 7 bases; nucleotides not matched to a gene: 11. The CDR3 protein is CASSTAGGSNSGYTF. The CDR3 nucleotides read TGTGCCAGTAGTACCGCAGGGGGCAGTAATAGTGGCTACACCTTC.

The chain links TRBV6-5 to TRBJ1-5, with D possibly being TRBD1 (5 bases). Trimming took 4 bases from V and 4 from J, leaving 14 bases between them. Per germline, CDR1 MNHEY and CDR2 SVGAGI. The CDR3 covers 15 residues. The CDR3 here is CASSSPGGVNQPQHF. The DNA for the CDR3 is TGTGCCAGCAGTTCGCCGGGGGGTGTGAATCAGCCCCAGCATTTT.

The CDR3 reads CASSEDRASNQPQHF. For the CDR3, the DNA is TGTGCCAGCAGTGAAGACAGGGCGAGCAATCAGCCCCAGCATTTT. V is TRBV2 and J is TRBJ1-5; D possibly corresponds to TRBD1 (6 bases). The CDR3 is 15 residues long. Looked up from germline, CDR1 is SNHLY and CDR2 is FYNNEI. Trimming took off 1 base at V and 1 base at J, with 8 bases between the two ends. Based on the CDR3 plus reference TRBV2 and TRBJ1-5, the full variable domain is EPEVTQTPSHQVTQMGQEVILRCVPISNHLYFYWYRQILGQKVEFLVSFYNNEISEKSEIFDDQFSVERPDGSNFTLKIRSTKLEDSAMYFCASSEDRASNQPQHFGDGTRLSIL.

This CDR3 reads CASSLVQGTYEQYF. The DNA for the CDR3 is TGTGCCAGCAGCTTGGTCCAGGGAACATACGAGCAGTACTTC. V usage is TRBV5-6 and J usage is TRBJ2-7; a weak D match, TRBD1 (5 bases). CDR1 SGHDT and CDR2 YYEEEE come from the germline V gene. The CDR3 has 14 amino acids. V shed 0 bases and J shed 4 bases, with 11 bases lying between them. Drawing the rest from reference TRBV5-6 and TRBJ2-7, the complete variable domain is DAGVTQSPTHLIKTRGQQVTLRCSPKSGHDTVSWYQQALGQGPQFIFQYYEEEERQRGNFPDRFSGHQFPNYSSELNVNALLLGDSALYLCASSLVQGTYEQYFGPGTRLTVT.

This clone was counted a single time. The chain combines TRBV5-6 with TRBJ1-1, with TRBD1 matching over 9 bases. This CDR3 contains 17 residues. The junction had 12 bases not matched to a gene; V was cut back by 2 bases and J by 4 bases. Germline CDR1 SGHDT, CDR2 YYEEEE. CDR3 DNA: TGTGCCAGCAGCTTTACAGGGGGCAGAATTGTCCCCACTGAAGCTTTCTTT. As protein: CASSFTGGRIVPTEAFF. Supplemented by reference TRBV5-6 and TRBJ1-1, the full variable domain reads DAGVTQSPTHLIKTRGQQVTLRCSPKSGHDTVSWYQQALGQGPQFIFQYYEEEERQRGNFPDRFSGHQFPNYSSELNVNALLLGDSALYLCASSFTGGRIVPTEAFFGQGTRLTVV.

This chain connects TRBV10-3 to TRBJ1-4, with a weak D call TRBD1 (6 bases). V gave up 4 bases and J gave up 7 bases, with 10 bases separating them. The germline V gene has CDR1 ENHRY and CDR2 SYGVKD. This CDR3 comprises 13 residues. CDR3 residues: CAISAGVGEKLFF. In DNA form, the CDR3 reads TGTGCCATCAGTGCAGGGGTGGGTGAAAAACTGTTTTTT.

The J gene is TRBJ1-4, the V gene TRBV5-1; 7 nucleotides line up with TRBD1. CDR3 length: 14 residues. V shed 4 bases and J 8 bases; nucleotides not matched to a gene: 8. In germline, CDR1 is SGHRS, CDR2 YFSETQ. CDR3 residues: CASSPDRVGEKLFF. The CDR3 region has the DNA TGCGCCAGCAGCCCCGACAGGGTAGGGGAAAAACTGTTTTTT.

The rearrangement uses TRBV28 and TRBJ1-2; 7 positions match TRBD1. Trimming removed 5 bases from V and 5 bases from J; junction bases left unmatched: 8. This CDR3 is built from 14 residues. Germline values: CDR1 MDHEN, CDR2 SYDVKM. CDR3 nucleotides: TGTGCCAGCAGTCAAGGGGGCCCAGCTTATGGCTACACCTTC. Protein sequence: CASSQGGPAYGYTF.

V usage is TRBV7-2 and J usage is TRBJ2-7; a weak D match, TRBD2 (6 bases). Germline assignment: CDR1 SGHTA and CDR2 FQGNSA. V lost 3 bases and J 6 bases, leaving 15 bases between the germline ends. CDR3 length: 14 amino acids. CDR3: CASSLRDAYREQYF. The CDR3 nucleotides are TGTGCCAGCAGCTTGCGGGACGCATATCGCGAGCAGTACTTC. Full variable domain (rest looked up from reference TRBV7-2 and TRBJ2-7): GAGVSQSPSNKVTEKGKDVELRCDPISGHTALYWYRQSLGQGLEFLIYFQGNSAPDKSGLPSDRFSAERTGGSVSTLTIQRTQQEDSAVYLCASSLRDAYREQYFGPGTRLTVT.

The V call is TRBV11-3, the J call TRBJ2-2; 10 bases fit TRBD2. Germline assignment: CDR1 SGHNT and CDR2 YENEEA. The J segment lost 3 bases and the V segment lost 3 bases, leaving 1 base of the junction unmatched. This CDR3 comprises 15 residues. The CDR3 nucleotides read TGTGCCAGCAGCTTTCTAGCGGGGGACACCGGGGAGCTGTTTTTT. Residues: CASSFLAGDTGELFF.

The V call is TRBV19, the J call TRBJ2-7, with TRBD2 as a possible D gene (5 bases). Trimming shortened V by 3 bases and J by 5 bases, and 14 bases separated the two germline ends. The germline V gene encodes CDR1 LNHDA and CDR2 SQIVND (reference sequence). The CDR3 extends over 14 amino acids. CDR3 in amino acids: CASSISGGDDEQYF. The CDR3 bases are TGTGCCAGTAGTATCAGCGGTGGGGATGACGAGCAGTACTTC.

The chain recombines TRBV13 with TRBJ1-4; D gene ambiguous. This CDR3 is 15 amino acids long. Germline V lookup: CDR1 PRHDT, CDR2 FYEKMQ (reference sequence). V was clipped by 0 bases and J by 5 bases, with 10 bases between them. The CDR3 DNA is TGTGCCAGCAGCTTAGGAGGAGGGTTAAATGAAAAACTGTTTTTT. The encoded protein is CASSLGGGLNEKLFF.

In its sample, this clone was seen a few times. CDR3 in DNA: TGCGCCAGCAGCCAAGGGAGGGGGGGTAAGCAGTACTTC. Translating it yields CASSQGRGGKQYF. The chain uses TRBV4-3 and TRBJ2-7, with a possible D match to TRBD2 (7 bases). Per the germline V gene, CDR1 is LGHNA and CDR2 is YSLEER. CDR3 size: 13 residues. V lost 1 base, J lost 8 bases, and 12 bases lay in between.

This chain links TRBV12-5 with TRBJ2-2; the match to TRBD1 covers 7 bases. After removal of 1 base from V and 7 bases from J, the junction contained 3 bases not matched to a gene. The CDR3 totals 14 residues. CDR1 LGHNT and CDR2 FRNRAP come from the germline V gene. Here the CDR3 DNA reads TGTGCTAGTGGTTTGGGACAGGGTTTCGGGGAGCTGTTTTTT. Its translation: CASGLGQGFGELFF.

The chain uses TRBV30 and TRBJ1-3; D gene ambiguous. Germline loops: CDR1 GTSNPN, CDR2 SVGIG (reference sequence). The CDR3 contains 14 residues. The V and J ends lost 3 bases and 0 bases respectively, with 9 bases between them. As DNA, the CDR3 is TGTGCCTGGAGGAAACGGTACTCTGGAAACACCATATATTTT. This encodes CAWRKRYSGNTIYF.

This chain uses TRBV7-3 with TRBJ2-1; D is uncertain. The length of the CDR3 is 16 residues. Trimming took 5 bases from V and 0 from J, leaving 14 bases between them. Germline-derived CDR1 and CDR2 are SGHTA and FQGTGA. DNA of the CDR3: TGTGCCAGCAGCCAAGCGTTTACAAGCTCCTACAATGAGCAGTTCTTC. This translates into CASSQAFTSSYNEQFF.

The chain combines TRBV27 with TRBJ2-3, with TRBD1 matching 9 bases. The CDR3 is 15 residues long. Germline V gene data show CDR1 as MNHEY and CDR2 as SMNVEV (reference sequence). The V gene end was trimmed by 5 bases and the J gene end by 2 bases; junction bases not matched to a gene: 5. The DNA for the CDR3 is TGTGCCAGCAGTCGGGGACAGGGTTTCACAGATACGCAGTATTTT. Amino acids: CASSRGQGFTDTQYF.

This clone has a single count. The chain links TRBV19 to TRBJ2-1; TRBD2 might be the D (5 bases). The V gene's germline CDR1 is LNHDA and CDR2 SQIVND (reference sequence). The CDR3 sequence is 18 residues long. The germline V and J ends were trimmed by 0 bases and 9 bases, with 24 bases remaining between them. The CDR3 DNA reads TGTGCCAGTAGTATAGATTATGCCCCGGGGAGAACGGCCGGTGAGCAGTTCTTC. Translating gives CASSIDYAPGRTAGEQFF. Full variable domain (remainder filled in from reference TRBV19 and TRBJ2-1): DGGITQSPKYLFRKEGQNVTLSCEQNLNHDAMYWYRQDPGQGLRLIYYSQIVNDFQKGDIAEGYSVSREKKESFPLTVTSAQKNPTAFYLCASSIDYAPGRTAGEQFFGPGTRLTVL.

This clone was picked up one time. This sequence joins TRBV7-2 and TRBJ2-3; weak D call: TRBD2 (6 bases). The CDR3 loop spans 14 amino acids. Germline CDR1 is SGHTA and CDR2 is FQGNSA. The V end was cut by 5 bases, the J end by 6 bases, with 15 bases between. CDR3 bases: TGTGCCAGCAGCCAGGACAAAGGGAGGGATACGCAGTATTTT. Its protein product is CASSQDKGRDTQYF.

This clone was found once. The CDR3 loop is CAWRNSNGEAFF. In DNA form, the CDR3 reads TGTGCCTGGAGGAACTCGAACGGTGAAGCTTTCTTT. The chain joins TRBV30 to TRBJ1-1; D is unresolved. Germline CDR1 reads GTSNPN; CDR2 reads SVGIG (reference sequence). The CDR3 is 12 residues long. Trimming removed 3 bases at V and 7 bases at J, with 12 bases between.